This record looks at one TCR beta chain sequence and its context. This entry is derived from a study of blood T cell repertoires in COVID-19. Study as a whole: There were acute and convalescent COVID-19 samples, and they came from the United States, Italy and Spain. PBMCs, B-cell-depleted T cells, or T cells provided the cDNA or gDNA that made up the material.

Under the authors' procedure: Estimation of nucleated cell counts relied on the amplification of reference gene primers. Assay: immunoSEQ multiplex PCR; the TCRdb copy retains only in-frame clones and omits some. The DNA was the basis for D and trimming; V, J and clone size are from that table. The sample carries nearly 60,000 clones, 70% to 90% recorded once. This sequence was found in a man in his forties with active COVID-19. Input material: peripheral blood.

CDR3 DNA: TGTGCCAGCAGTGAGGGAAGTAGCGCGAAGCAGTTCTTC. The encoded protein is CASSEGSSAKQFF. V gene TRBV6-1 combines with J gene TRBJ2-1; weak D call: TRBD2 (5 bases). V was pared by 3 bases and J by 11 bases, with 14 bases between. CDR1 and CDR2 (germline): MNHNS, SASEGT. The CDR3 length is 13 residues.